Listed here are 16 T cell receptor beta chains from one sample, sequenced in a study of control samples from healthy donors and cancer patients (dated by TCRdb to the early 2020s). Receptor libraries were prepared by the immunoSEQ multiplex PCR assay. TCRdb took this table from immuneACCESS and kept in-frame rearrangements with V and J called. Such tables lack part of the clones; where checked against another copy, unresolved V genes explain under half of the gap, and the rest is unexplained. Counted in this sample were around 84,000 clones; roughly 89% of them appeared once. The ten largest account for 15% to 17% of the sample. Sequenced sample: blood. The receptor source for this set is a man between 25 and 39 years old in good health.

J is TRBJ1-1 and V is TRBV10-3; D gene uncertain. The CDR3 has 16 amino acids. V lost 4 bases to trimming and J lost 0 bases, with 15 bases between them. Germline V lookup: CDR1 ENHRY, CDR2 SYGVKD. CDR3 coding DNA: TGTGCCATCAGTGGTGGTACGGGGTCCATGAACACTGAAGCTTTCTTT. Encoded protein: CAISGGTGSMNTEAFF.

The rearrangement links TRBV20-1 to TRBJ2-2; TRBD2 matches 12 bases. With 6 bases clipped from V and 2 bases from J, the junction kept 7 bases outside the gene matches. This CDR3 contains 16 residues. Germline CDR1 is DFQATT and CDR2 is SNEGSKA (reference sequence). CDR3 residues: CSASPSGRANTGELFF. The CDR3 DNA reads TGCAGTGCCAGTCCTAGCGGGAGGGCCAACACCGGGGAGCTGTTTTTT.

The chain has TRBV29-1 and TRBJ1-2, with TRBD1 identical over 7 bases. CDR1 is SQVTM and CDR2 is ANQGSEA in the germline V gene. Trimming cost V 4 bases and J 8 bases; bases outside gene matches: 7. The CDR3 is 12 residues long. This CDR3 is CSVAGGRWGYTF. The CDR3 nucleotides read TGCAGCGTTGCAGGGGGTCGGTGGGGCTACACCTTC.

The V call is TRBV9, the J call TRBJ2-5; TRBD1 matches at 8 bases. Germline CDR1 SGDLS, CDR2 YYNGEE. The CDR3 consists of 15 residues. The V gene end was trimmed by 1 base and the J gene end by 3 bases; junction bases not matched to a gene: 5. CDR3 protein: CASSVQGAMKETQYF. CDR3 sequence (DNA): TGTGCCAGCAGCGTACAGGGGGCGATGAAAGAGACCCAGTACTTC.

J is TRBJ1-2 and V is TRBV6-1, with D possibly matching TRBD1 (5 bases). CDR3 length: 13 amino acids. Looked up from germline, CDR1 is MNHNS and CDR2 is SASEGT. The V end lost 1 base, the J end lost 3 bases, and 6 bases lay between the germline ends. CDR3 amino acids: CASSEGGDYGYTF. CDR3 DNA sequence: TGTGCCAGCAGTGAAGGGGGCGACTATGGCTACACCTTC.

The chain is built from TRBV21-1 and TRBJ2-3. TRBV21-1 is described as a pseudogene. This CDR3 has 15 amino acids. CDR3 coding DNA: TGTGCCAGCAGCAAAGCCGGCGAAGATACAGATACGCAGTATTTT. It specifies CASSKAGEDTDTQYF.

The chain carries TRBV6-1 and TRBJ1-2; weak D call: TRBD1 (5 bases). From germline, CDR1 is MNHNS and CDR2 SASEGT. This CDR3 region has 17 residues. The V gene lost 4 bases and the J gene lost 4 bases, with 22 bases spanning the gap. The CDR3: CASSGAEGREKAYGYTF. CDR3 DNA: TGTGCCAGCAGTGGGGCTGAGGGGCGGGAGAAGGCCTATGGCTACACCTTC.

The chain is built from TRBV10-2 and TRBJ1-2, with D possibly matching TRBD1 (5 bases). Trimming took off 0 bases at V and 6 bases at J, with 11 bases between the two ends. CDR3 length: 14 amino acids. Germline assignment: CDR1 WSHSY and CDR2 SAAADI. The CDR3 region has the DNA TGCGCCAGCAGTGAGTCAGGGCAGGGCCATGGCTACACCTTC. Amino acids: CASSESGQGHGYTF.

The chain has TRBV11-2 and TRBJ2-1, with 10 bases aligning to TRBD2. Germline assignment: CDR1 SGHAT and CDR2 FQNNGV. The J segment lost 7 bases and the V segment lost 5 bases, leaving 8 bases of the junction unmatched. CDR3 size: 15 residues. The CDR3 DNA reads TGTGCCAGCAGCCTCCCGGGACTAGCGTCTAATGAGCAGTTCTTC. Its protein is CASSLPGLASNEQFF.

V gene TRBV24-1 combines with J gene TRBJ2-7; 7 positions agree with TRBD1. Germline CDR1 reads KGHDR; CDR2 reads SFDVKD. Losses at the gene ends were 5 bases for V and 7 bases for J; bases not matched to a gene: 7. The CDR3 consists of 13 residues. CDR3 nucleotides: TGTGCCACCAGTGCCTCGGGACAGCTAGAGCAGTACTTC. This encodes CATSASGQLEQYF.

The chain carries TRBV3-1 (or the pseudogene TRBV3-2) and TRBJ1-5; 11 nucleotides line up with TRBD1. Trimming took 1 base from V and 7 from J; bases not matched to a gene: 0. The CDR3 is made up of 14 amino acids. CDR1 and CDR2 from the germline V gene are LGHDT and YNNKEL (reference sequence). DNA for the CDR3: TGTGCCAGCAGCCAAGGGACAGGGGGCCAGCCCCAGCATTTT. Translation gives CASSQGTGGQPQHF.

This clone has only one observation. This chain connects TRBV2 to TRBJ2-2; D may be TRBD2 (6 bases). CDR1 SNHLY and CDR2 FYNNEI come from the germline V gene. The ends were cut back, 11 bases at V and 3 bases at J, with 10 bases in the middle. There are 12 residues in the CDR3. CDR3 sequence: CASGLYTGELFF. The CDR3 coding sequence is TGTGCCTCGGGACTTTACACCGGGGAGCTGTTTTTT.

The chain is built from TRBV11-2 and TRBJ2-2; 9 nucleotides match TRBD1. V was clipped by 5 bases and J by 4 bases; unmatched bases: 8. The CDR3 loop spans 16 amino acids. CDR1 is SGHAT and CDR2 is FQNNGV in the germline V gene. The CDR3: CASSPGTGRATGELFF. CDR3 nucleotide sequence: TGTGCCAGCAGCCCCGGGACAGGGCGAGCCACCGGGGAGCTGTTTTTT. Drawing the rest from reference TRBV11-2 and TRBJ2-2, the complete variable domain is EAGVAQSPRYKIIEKRQSVAFWCNPISGHATLYWYQQILGQGPKLLIQFQNNGVVDDSQLPKDRFSAERLKGVDSTLKIQPAKLEDSAVYLCASSPGTGRATGELFFGEGSRLTVL.

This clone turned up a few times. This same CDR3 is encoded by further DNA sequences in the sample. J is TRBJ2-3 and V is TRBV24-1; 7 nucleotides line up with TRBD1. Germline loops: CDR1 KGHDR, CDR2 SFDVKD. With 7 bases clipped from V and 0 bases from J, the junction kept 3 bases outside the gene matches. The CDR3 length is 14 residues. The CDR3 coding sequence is TGTGCCACCAGGGGGACAGCTAGCACAGATACGCAGTATTTT. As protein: CATRGTASTDTQYF.

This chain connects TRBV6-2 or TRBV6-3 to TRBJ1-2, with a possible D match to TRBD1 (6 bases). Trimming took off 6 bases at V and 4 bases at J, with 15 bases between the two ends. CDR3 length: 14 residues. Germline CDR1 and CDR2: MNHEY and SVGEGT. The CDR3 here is CASRPGQSFYGYTF. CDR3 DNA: TGTGCCAGCAGGCCTGGACAGAGTTTCTATGGCTACACCTTC.

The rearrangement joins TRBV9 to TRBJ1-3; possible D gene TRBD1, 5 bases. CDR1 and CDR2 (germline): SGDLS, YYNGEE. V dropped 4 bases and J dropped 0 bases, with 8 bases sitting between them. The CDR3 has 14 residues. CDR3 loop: CASSQQGSGNTIYF. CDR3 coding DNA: TGTGCCAGCAGCCAGCAGGGCTCTGGAAACACCATATATTTT.